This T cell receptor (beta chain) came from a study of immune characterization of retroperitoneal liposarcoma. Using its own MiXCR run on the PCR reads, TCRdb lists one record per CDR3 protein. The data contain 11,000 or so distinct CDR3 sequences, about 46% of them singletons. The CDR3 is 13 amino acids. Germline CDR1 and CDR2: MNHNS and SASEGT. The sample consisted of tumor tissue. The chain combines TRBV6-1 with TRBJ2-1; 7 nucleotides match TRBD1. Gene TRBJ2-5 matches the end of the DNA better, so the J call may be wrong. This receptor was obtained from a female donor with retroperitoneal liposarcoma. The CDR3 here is CASSAGQEETQYF. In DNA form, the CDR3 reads TGTGCCAGCAGTGCAGGACAGGAGGAGACCCAGTACTTC.